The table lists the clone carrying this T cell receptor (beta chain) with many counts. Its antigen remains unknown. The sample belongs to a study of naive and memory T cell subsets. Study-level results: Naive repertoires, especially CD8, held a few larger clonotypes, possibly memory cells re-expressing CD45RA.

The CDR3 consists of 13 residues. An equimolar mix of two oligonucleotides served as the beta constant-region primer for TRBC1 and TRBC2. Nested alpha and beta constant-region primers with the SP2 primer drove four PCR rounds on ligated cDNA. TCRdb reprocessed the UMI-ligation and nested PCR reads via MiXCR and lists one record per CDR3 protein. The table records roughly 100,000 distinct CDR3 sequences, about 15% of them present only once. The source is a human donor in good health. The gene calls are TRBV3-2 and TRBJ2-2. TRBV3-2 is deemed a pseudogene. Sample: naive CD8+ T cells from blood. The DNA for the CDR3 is TGTGCCAGCAGCCCTAGGCTGACCGGGGAGCTGTTTTTT. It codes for CASSPRLTGELFF.